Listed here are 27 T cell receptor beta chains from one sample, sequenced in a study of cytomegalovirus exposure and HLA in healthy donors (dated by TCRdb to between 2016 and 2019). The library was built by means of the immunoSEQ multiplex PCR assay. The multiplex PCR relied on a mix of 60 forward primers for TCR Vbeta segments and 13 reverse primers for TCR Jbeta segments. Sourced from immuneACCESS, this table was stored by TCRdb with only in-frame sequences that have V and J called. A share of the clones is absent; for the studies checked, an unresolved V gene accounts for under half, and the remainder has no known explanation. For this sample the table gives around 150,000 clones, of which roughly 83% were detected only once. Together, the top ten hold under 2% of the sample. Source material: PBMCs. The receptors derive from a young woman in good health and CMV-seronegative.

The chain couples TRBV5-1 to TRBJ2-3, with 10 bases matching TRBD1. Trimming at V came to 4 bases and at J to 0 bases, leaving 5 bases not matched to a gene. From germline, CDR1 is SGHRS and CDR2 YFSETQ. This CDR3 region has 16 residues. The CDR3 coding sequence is TGCGCCAGCAGCCAGGGGACAGGGGCTAGCACAGATACGCAGTATTTT. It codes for CASSQGTGASTDTQYF.

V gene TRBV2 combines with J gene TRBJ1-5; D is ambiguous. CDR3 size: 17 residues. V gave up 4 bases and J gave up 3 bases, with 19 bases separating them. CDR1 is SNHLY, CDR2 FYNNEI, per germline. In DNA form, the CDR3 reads TGTGCCAGCAGTGTCGGGCCCCCAGCGGACCTCAATCAGCCCCAGCATTTT. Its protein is CASSVGPPADLNQPQHF.

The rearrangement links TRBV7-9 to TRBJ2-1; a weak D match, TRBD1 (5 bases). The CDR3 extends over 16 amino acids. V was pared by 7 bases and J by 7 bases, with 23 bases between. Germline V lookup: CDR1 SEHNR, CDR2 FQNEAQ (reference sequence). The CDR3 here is CASTPVQGPARNEQFF. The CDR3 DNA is TGTGCCAGCACCCCTGTGCAGGGCCCCGCGAGGAATGAGCAGTTCTTC.

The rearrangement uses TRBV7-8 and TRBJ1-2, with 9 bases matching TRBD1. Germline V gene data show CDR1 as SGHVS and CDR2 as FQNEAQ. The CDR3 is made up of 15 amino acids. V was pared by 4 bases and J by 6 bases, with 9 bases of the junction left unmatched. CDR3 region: CASSSLGTGLNGYTF. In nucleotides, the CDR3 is TGTGCCAGCAGCTCACTGGGGACAGGGCTTAATGGCTACACCTTC.

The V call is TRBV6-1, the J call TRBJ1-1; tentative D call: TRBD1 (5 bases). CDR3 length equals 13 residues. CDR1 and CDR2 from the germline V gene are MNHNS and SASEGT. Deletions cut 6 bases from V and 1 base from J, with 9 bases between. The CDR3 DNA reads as TGTGCCAGCAGGAAGGGGCAGAACACTGAAGCTTTCTTT. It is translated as CASRKGQNTEAFF.

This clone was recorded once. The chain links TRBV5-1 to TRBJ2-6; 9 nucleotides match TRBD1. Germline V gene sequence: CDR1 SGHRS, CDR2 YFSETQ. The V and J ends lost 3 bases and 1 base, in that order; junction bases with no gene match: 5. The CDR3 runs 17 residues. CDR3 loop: CASSSGQGFSGANVLTF. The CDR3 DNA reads TGCGCCAGCAGCTCGGGACAGGGCTTTTCTGGGGCCAACGTCCTGACTTTC. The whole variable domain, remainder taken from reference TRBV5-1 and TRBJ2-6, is KAGVTQTPRYLIKTRGQQVTLSCSPISGHRSVSWYQQTPGQGLQFLFEYFSETQRNKGNFPGRFSGRQFSNSRSEMNVSTLELGDSALYLCASSSGQGFSGANVLTFGAGSRLTVL.

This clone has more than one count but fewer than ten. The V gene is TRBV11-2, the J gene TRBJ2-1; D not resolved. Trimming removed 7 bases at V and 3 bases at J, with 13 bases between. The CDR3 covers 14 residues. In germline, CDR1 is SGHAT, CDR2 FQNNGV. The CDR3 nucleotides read TGTGCCAGCAACCCCCTAGGTGGCTACAATGAGCAGTTCTTC. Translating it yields CASNPLGGYNEQFF.

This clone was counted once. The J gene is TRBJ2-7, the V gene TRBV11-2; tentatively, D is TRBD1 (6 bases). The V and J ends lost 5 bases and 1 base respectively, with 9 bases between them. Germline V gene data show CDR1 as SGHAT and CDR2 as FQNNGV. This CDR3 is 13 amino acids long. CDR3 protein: CASSPQGSYEQYF. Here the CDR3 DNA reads TGTGCCAGCAGCCCTCAGGGGTCCTACGAGCAGTACTTC.

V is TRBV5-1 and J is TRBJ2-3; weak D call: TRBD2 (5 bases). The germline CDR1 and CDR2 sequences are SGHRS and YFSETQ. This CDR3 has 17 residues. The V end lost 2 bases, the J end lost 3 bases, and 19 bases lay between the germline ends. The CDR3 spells CASSFKGRRQLTDTQYF. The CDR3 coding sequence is TGCGCCAGCAGCTTCAAAGGGCGGAGGCAGTTGACAGATACGCAGTATTTT. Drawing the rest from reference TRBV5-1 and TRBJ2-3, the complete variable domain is KAGVTQTPRYLIKTRGQQVTLSCSPISGHRSVSWYQQTPGQGLQFLFEYFSETQRNKGNFPGRFSGRQFSNSRSEMNVSTLELGDSALYLCASSFKGRRQLTDTQYFGPGTRLTVL.

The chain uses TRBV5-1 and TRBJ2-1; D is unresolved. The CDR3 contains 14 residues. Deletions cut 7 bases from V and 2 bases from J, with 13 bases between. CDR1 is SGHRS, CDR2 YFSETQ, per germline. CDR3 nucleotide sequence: TGCGCCAGCGGTCAGGCCCCTACCTACAATGAGCAGTTCTTC. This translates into CASGQAPTYNEQFF.

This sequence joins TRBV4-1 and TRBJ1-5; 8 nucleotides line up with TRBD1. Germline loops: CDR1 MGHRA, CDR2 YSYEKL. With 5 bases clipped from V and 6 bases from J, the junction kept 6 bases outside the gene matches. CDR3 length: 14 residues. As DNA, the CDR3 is TGCGCCAGCAGCAGGCAGGGGGCGGGTCAGCCCCAGCATTTT. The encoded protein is CASSRQGAGQPQHF.

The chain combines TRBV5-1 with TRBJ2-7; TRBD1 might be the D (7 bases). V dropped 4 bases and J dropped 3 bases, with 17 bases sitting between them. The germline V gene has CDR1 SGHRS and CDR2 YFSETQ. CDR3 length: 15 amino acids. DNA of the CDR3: TGCGCCAGCAGCCCAAGGACAGGAGGGAGCTACGAGCAGTACTTC. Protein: CASSPRTGGSYEQYF.

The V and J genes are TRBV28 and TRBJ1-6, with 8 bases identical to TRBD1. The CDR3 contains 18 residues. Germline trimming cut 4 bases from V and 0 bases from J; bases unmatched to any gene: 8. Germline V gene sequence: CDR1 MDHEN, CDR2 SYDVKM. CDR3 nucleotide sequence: TGTGCCAGCAGTTCGGCCGGGACAGGAAGCTCCTATAATTCACCCCTCCACTTT. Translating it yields CASSSAGTGSSYNSPLHF.

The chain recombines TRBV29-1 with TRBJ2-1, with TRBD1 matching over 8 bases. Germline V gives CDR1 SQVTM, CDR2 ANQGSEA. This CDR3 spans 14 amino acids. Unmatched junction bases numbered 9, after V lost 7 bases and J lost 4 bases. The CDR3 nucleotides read TGCAGCGGAAGGGGGGACAGGAATTACAATGAGCAGTTCTTC. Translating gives CSGRGDRNYNEQFF.

DNA for the CDR3: TGTGCCAGCAGTTACGCGGAGTCTGGGACTGAAGCTTTCTTT. As protein: CASSYAESGTEAFF. The J gene is TRBJ1-1, the V gene TRBV6-6; D not resolved. This CDR3 has 14 residues. Per the germline V gene, CDR1 is MNHNY and CDR2 is SVGAGI (reference sequence). The V gene lost 2 bases and the J gene lost 5 bases, with 12 bases spanning the gap.

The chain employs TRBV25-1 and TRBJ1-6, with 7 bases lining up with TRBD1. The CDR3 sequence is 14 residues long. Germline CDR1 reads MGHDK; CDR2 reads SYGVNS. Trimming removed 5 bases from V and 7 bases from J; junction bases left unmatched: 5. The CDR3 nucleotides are TGTGCCAGCAGTACCCCACAGGGGAATTCACCCCTCCACTTT. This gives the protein CASSTPQGNSPLHF.

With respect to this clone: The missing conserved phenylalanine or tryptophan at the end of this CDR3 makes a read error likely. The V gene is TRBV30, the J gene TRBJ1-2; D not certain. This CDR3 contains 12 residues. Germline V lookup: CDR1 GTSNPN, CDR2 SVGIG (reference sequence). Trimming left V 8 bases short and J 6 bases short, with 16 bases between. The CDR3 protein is CALYVGLHGYTS. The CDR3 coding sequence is TGTGCCCTTTACGTCGGGTTGCATGGCTACACCTCC.

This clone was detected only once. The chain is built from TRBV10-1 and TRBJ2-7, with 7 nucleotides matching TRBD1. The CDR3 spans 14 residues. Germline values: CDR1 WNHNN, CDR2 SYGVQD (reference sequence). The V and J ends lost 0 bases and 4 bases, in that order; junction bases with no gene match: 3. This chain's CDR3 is CASSESGDSYEQYF. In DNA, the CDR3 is TGCGCCAGCAGTGAGTCTGGGGACAGTTACGAGCAGTACTTC.

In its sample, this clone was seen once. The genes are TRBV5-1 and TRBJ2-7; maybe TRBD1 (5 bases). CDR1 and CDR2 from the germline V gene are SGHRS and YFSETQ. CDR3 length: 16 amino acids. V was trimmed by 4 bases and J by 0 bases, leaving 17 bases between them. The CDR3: CASSVGTGYLSYEQYF. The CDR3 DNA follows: TGCGCCAGCAGCGTGGGTACAGGTTATCTCTCCTACGAGCAGTACTTC.

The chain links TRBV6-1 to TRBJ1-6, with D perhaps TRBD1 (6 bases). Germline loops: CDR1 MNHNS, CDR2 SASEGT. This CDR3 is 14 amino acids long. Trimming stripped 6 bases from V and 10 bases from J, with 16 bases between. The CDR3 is CASSRDISGSPLHF. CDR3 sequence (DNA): TGTGCCAGCAGCCGGGACATTAGTGGATCACCCCTCCACTTT.

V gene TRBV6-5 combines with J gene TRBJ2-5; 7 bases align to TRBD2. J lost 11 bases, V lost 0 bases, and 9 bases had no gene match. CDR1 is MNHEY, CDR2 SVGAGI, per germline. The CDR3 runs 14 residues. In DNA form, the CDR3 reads TGTGCCAGCAGTTACTCCCCCTCGGGGCGGGAGCAGTACTTC. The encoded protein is CASSYSPSGREQYF.

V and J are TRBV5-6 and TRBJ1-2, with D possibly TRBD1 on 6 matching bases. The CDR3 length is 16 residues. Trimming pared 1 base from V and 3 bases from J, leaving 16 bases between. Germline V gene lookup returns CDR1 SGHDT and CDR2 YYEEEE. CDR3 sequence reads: CASSLPGVALYYGYTF. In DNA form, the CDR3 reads TGTGCCAGCAGCTTGCCAGGGGTGGCCTTATACTATGGCTACACCTTC.

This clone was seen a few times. The CDR3 is CASSRGTAGEQYF. For the CDR3, the DNA is TGTGCCAGCAGCAGAGGGACAGCCGGTGAGCAGTACTTC. V usage is TRBV11-2 and J usage is TRBJ2-7; 7 bases are shared with TRBD1. This CDR3 contains 13 residues. Germline V gives CDR1 SGHAT, CDR2 FQNNGV. V dropped 5 bases and J dropped 7; count of bases not matched to a gene: 8.

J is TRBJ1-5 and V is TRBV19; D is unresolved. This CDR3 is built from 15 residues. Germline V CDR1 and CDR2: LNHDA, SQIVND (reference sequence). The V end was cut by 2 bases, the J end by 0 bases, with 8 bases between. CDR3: CASSIRENSNQPQHF. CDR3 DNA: TGTGCCAGTAGTATACGGGAGAATAGCAATCAGCCCCAGCATTTT. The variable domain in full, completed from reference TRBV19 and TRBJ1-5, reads DGGITQSPKYLFRKEGQNVTLSCEQNLNHDAMYWYRQDPGQGLRLIYYSQIVNDFQKGDIAEGYSVSREKKESFPLTVTSAQKNPTAFYLCASSIRENSNQPQHFGDGTRLSIL.

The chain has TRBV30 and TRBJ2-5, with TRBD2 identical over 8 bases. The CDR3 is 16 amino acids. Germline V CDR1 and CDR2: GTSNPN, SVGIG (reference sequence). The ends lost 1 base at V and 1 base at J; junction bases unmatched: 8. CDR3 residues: CAWSALSLAGQETQYF. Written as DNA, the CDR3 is TGTGCCTGGAGTGCCCTTTCCCTAGCGGGCCAAGAGACCCAGTACTTC.

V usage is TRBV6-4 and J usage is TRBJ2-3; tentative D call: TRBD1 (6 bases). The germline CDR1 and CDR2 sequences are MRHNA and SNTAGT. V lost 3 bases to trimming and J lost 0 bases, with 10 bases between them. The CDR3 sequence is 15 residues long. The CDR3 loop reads CASSEGGTSTDTQYF. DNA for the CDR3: TGTGCCAGCAGTGAAGGGGGTACTAGCACAGATACGCAGTATTTT.

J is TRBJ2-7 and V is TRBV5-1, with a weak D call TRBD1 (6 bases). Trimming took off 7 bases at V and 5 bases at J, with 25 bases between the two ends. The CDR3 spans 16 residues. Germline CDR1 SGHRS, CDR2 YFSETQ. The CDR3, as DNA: TGCGCCAGCGGCCGGGAAGGGGGTGGGGTAAGGGACGAGCAGTACTTC. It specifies CASGREGGGVRDEQYF.